The 5 T cell receptor beta chains listed next were all sequenced from one sample in a study of shared clonotypes between healthy human individuals. Repertoires were generated with immunoSEQ multiplex PCR, while TCRdb's copy carries only in-frame clones and drops some. Here the sample spans around 2.1 million clones, almost 96% being singletons. The sequenced material came from naive CD4+ T cells sorted from blood. As for subset: CD45RA+ positively selected. These receptors were obtained from a man aged 18 to 35 in good health.

This clone has a single count. The chain recombines TRBV30 with TRBJ2-5, with 11 bases aligning to TRBD2. The J segment lost 2 bases and the V segment lost 0 bases, leaving 11 bases of the junction unmatched. The CDR3 has 18 residues. Looked up from germline, CDR1 is GTSNPN and CDR2 is SVGIG (reference sequence). This chain's CDR3 is CAWSVYLTSGSSQETQYF. The DNA of the CDR3 is TGTGCCTGGAGTGTCTACCTCACTAGCGGGAGTTCTCAAGAGACCCAGTACTTC.

As to this clone: Within the sample, other DNA sequences also encode this same CDR3. The V and J genes are TRBV30 and TRBJ1-5, with D maybe TRBD1 (5 bases). Trimming removed 2 bases at V and 7 bases at J, with 12 bases between. This CDR3 is built from 13 residues. Per germline, CDR1 GTSNPN and CDR2 SVGIG (reference sequence). This CDR3 reads CAWSSQGLQPQHF. CDR3 coding DNA: TGTGCCTGGAGTTCCCAGGGTTTACAGCCCCAGCATTTT. The variable domain in full, completed from reference TRBV30 and TRBJ1-5, reads SQTIHQWPATLVQPVGSPLSLECTVEGTSNPNLYWYRQAAGRGLQLLFYSVGIGQISSEVPQNLSASRPQDRQFILSSKKLLLSDSGFYLCAWSSQGLQPQHFGDGTRLSIL.

DNA of the CDR3: TGCGCCAGCAGCTCGAGGGGAAATACGCAGTATTTT. This gives the protein CASSSRGNTQYF. The chain links TRBV5-1 to TRBJ2-3; D possibly uses TRBD1 or TRBD2 (5 bases each). CDR1 is SGHRS and CDR2 is YFSETQ in the germline V gene. The CDR3 sequence is 12 residues long. Trimming stripped 3 bases from V and 7 bases from J, with 9 bases between.

J is TRBJ2-7 and V is TRBV7-6; 7 nucleotides match TRBD2. Germline V gene lookup returns CDR1 SGHVS and CDR2 FNYEAQ. The CDR3 consists of 12 residues. Trimming at V came to 4 bases and at J to 5 bases, leaving 2 bases not matched to a gene. For the CDR3, the DNA is TGTGCCAGCAGCTCGACTAGCAACGAGCAGTACTTC. This codes for CASSSTSNEQYF.

This rearrangement joins TRBV2 to TRBJ1-1; a possible D gene is TRBD1 (5 bases). Germline CDR1 SNHLY, CDR2 FYNNEI. V lost 7 bases, J lost 0 bases, and 9 bases lay in between. The CDR3 runs 13 residues. CDR3 bases: TGTGCCAGCAAGTTGGGGGTGAACACTGAAGCTTTCTTT. Its translation: CASKLGVNTEAFF.